This T cell receptor (beta chain) was captured by sequencing in a study of blood T cell repertoires in COVID-19. The overall study: Acute and convalescent COVID-19 samples came from the United States, Italy and Spain. T cells, B-cell-depleted T cells, or PBMCs supplied cDNA or gDNA.

Original processing methods: Estimation of nucleated cell counts relied on the amplification of reference gene primers. The assay was immunoSEQ multiplex PCR, and TCRdb's table has in-frame clones only and misses some. Clone size and V and J calls were adopted from that table, with D and trimming inferred from the DNA. Seen here are around 120,000 clones, roughly 90% observed once, and the top ten hold approximately 3.9%. Sequencing was performed on peripheral blood. This clonotype was sampled from a woman aged 55-70 years with COVID-19, enrolled during active disease.

The CDR3 reads CASSMVRDRAVDGYTF. CDR3 coding DNA: TGTGCCAGTAGTATGGTGCGGGACAGGGCTGTTGATGGCTACACCTTC. V is TRBV19 and J is TRBJ1-2; 9 nucleotides align to TRBD1. Germline loops: CDR1 LNHDA, CDR2 SQIVND (reference sequence). This CDR3 has 16 amino acids. Unmatched junction bases numbered 11, after V lost 3 bases and J lost 6 bases.